This T cell receptor beta chain was recovered during a study of T cell repertoires in cytomegalovirus infection. Study summary: Public signatures in TCR beta pointed to CMV infection and matching HLA type. Overall study results and limits: Based on cumulative public TCR beta family frequency, carriers of CMV plus the relevant HLA were identified. Predominance within the ex vivo response was attributable to HLA-C-restricted CMV-specific TCR beta clonotypes.

Germline CDR1 reads SGHVS; CDR2 reads FNYEAQ. J was trimmed by 2 bases and V by 5 bases; bases with no gene match: 5. The CDR3 runs to 14 residues. For this clonotype: The antigen is undetermined.

One entry per CDR3 protein results from TCRdb running MiXCR on the reads. Of under 500,000 distinct CDR3 sequences listed, 42% were seen once; the top ten hold around 44%. The rearrangement links TRBV7-6 to TRBJ2-7; 8 nucleotides align to TRBD1. The clonotype comes from a human donor in good health (CMV status not recorded). Some clones in this sample may be carry-over from other donors' samples. Sequenced material: cultured PBMCs, taken from culture after CMV antigen stimulation. DNA for the CDR3: TGTGCCAGCAGCCAGGACAGGGCCGCCTACGAGCAGTACTTC. It translates to CASSQDRAAYEQYF.